This entry is about one T cell receptor (beta chain). What it recognizes is unknown. These data are taken from a study of T cell responses to AZD1222 COVID-19 vaccine. This CDR3 has 12 amino acids. Trimming left V 5 bases short and J 14 bases short, with 13 bases between. Germline values: CDR1 SEHNR, CDR2 FQNEAQ (reference sequence). Clones were sequenced by immunoSEQ multiplex PCR, and TCRdb holds only the in-frame ones, with some missing. Of about 160,000 clones in the sample, 94% were seen once. Points from the study as a whole: The peak T cell response came first, and repertoires were sampled only after it.

The TCR originated in an adult who received the AZD1222 COVID-19 vaccine. The sample in question was peripheral blood, obtained 28 days after the second AZD1222 dose. The chain employs TRBV7-9 and TRBJ1-6; weak D call: TRBD1 (5 bases). Here the CDR3 reads CASSRDSFALHF. The CDR3 coding sequence is TGTGCCAGCAGCAGGGACTCCTTTGCCCTCCACTTT.